A single count supports the clone carrying this T cell receptor beta chain. Its specificity is not known. The data were obtained in a study of CD8+CD57+ T cells in acquired aplastic anemia. Study context: Mean DNA quantity obtained from sorted CD4+ and CD8+ cells was around 3.2 ug.

Genomic DNA was employed as the template in profiling TCR beta VDJ and CDR3. TCRdb redid the calling of the reads with MiXCR, one entry per CDR3 protein. The sample has more than 150,000 distinct CDR3 sequences, approximately 49% seen once. Findings and caveats of the study: Between patients and controls, about 30 CD8+ CDR3 sequences were found in common. The study found no significant CD8+ Simpson's diversity difference between patients and controls.

The sequence came from a human donor in good health. The sample was sorted CD4+, CD8+, or CD8+CD57+ T cells (not recorded which) from PBMCs.

The CDR3 DNA reads as TGCAGTGCAAGAATGACAGGGAGTACGAGCAATCAGCCCCAGCATTTT. Protein: CSARMTGSTSNQPQHF. The chain links TRBV20-1 to TRBJ1-5, with 7 bases lining up with TRBD1. This CDR3 region has 16 residues. Looked up from germline, CDR1 is DFQATT and CDR2 is SNEGSKA (reference sequence). The trim removed 6 bases at V and 1 base at J, leaving 12 bases unmatched.